Below, 20 T cell receptor beta chains from the same sample are listed, as sequenced in a study of T cell changes during pregnancy in multiple sclerosis. Measured with immunoSEQ multiplex PCR; TCRdb has only the in-frame clones, and not every one. This table holds under 55,000 clones, around nine tenths found once. Sequencing was performed on CD4+ T cells from peripheral blood mononuclear cells, taken before pregnancy. The source of these receptors is a female donor with multiple sclerosis, enrolled in a pregnancy study.

This clone was detected only once. V usage is TRBV11-3 and J usage is TRBJ2-3; 8 nucleotides align to TRBD2. Germline V lookup: CDR1 SGHNT, CDR2 YENEEA. CDR3 length equals 15 residues. V gave up 1 base and J gave up 6 bases; unmatched junction bases: 6. DNA for the CDR3: TGTGCCAGCAGCTTAGCTTCGACTAGCGTCGATACGCAGTATTTT. Translating gives CASSLASTSVDTQYF.

The genes are TRBV5-1 and TRBJ2-7; 10 nucleotides match TRBD2. This CDR3 is built from 15 residues. Trimming at V came to 4 bases and at J to 2 bases, leaving 6 bases not matched to a gene. Germline V gene data show CDR1 as SGHRS and CDR2 as YFSETQ. The CDR3 DNA follows: TGCGCCAGCAGCCCGGGGACTAGCGAGGCCTACGAGCAGTACTTC. Translating it yields CASSPGTSEAYEQYF.

J is TRBJ1-2 and V is TRBV5-6; D perhaps matches TRBD1 (6 bases). The CDR3 length is 13 residues. The V end lost 2 bases, the J end lost 4 bases, and 9 bases lay between the germline ends. Germline assignment: CDR1 SGHDT and CDR2 YYEEEE. The CDR3 protein is CASSLGGGYGYTF. The DNA for the CDR3 is TGTGCCAGCAGCTTAGGGGGTGGCTATGGCTACACCTTC.

The gene calls are TRBV5-1 and TRBJ2-5; D perhaps matches TRBD1 (6 bases). From germline, CDR1 is SGHRS and CDR2 YFSETQ. V was pared by 7 bases and J by 5 bases, with 15 bases between. The CDR3 consists of 13 residues. The CDR3 sequence: CASAPRDTETQYF. For the CDR3, the DNA is TGCGCCAGCGCTCCCCGGGACACCGAGACCCAGTACTTC.

The chain joins TRBV30 to TRBJ2-7; 8 bases agree with TRBD2. The CDR3 runs 15 residues. The J segment lost 7 bases and the V segment lost 5 bases, leaving 16 bases of the junction unmatched. Per germline, CDR1 GTSNPN and CDR2 SVGIG (reference sequence). The DNA for the CDR3 is TGTGCCTGGGCCCGGGTTGGGGGCGGGGGGCAGGAGCAGTACTTC. Residues: CAWARVGGGGQEQYF.

This clone was picked up one time. The gene calls are TRBV11-2 and TRBJ2-7; 12 nucleotides align to TRBD2. CDR3 length equals 14 residues. Trimming removed 6 bases from V and 6 bases from J; junction bases left unmatched: 6. From germline, CDR1 is SGHAT and CDR2 FQNNGV. The DNA of the CDR3 is TGTGCCAGCAGTCTAGCGGGAGGGCCCTTCGAGCAGTACTTC. Encoded protein: CASSLAGGPFEQYF.

This chain joins TRBV9 and TRBJ2-1, with 13 bases identical to TRBD2. This CDR3 is 17 amino acids long. The germline CDR1 and CDR2 sequences are SGDLS and YYNGEE. V gave up 3 bases and J gave up 0 bases; unmatched junction bases: 3. CDR3 sequence (DNA): TGTGCCAGCAGCGGCCGGACTAGCGGGGGCTCCTACAATGAGCAGTTCTTC. It is translated as CASSGRTSGGSYNEQFF.

The gene calls are TRBV6-1 and TRBJ1-5; 9 nucleotides line up with TRBD1. This CDR3 region has 16 residues. V trimming: 2 bases; J trimming: 0 bases; junction bases outside the gene matches: 2. Per the germline V gene, CDR1 is MNHNS and CDR2 is SASEGT. CDR3 nucleotide sequence: TGTGCCAGCAGTGAATTGGGACAGGGTAGCAATCAGCCCCAGCATTTT. It translates to CASSELGQGSNQPQHF.

This chain joins TRBV7-7 and TRBJ2-2, with a tentative D call TRBD2 (5 bases). CDR1 SSHAT and CDR2 FNYEAQ come from the germline V gene (reference sequence). The CDR3 is 15 residues long. V lost 0 bases and J lost 7, with 12 bases in between. The CDR3 is CASSLAPSAGGELFF. The CDR3 DNA is TGTGCCAGCAGCTTAGCCCCCAGCGCGGGCGGGGAGCTGTTTTTT.

This chain uses TRBV27 with TRBJ1-4; no firm D call. V was clipped by 6 bases and J by 0 bases, with 11 bases between them. CDR3 size: 15 residues. The germline CDR1 and CDR2 sequences are MNHEY and SMNVEV (reference sequence). Here the CDR3 DNA reads TGTGCCAGCAGCCCTCTCGGGGCAACTAATGAAAAACTGTTTTTT. Translation gives CASSPLGATNEKLFF.

This clone appeared a single time. The chain combines TRBV5-1 with TRBJ2-7; 15 bases agree with TRBD2. This CDR3 region has 16 residues. V dropped 4 bases and J dropped 5; count of bases not matched to a gene: 7. Germline V gene sequence: CDR1 SGHRS, CDR2 YFSETQ. The CDR3 nucleotides read TGCGCCAGCAGCGCCGGACTAGCGGGAGGGAGAAACGAGCAGTACTTC. Protein sequence: CASSAGLAGGRNEQYF.

A few counts support this clone. The CDR3, as DNA: TGTGCCAGTAGTATCTACACAGATACGCAGTATTTT. Protein: CASSIYTDTQYF. This chain connects TRBV19 to TRBJ2-3; D gene uncertain. The CDR3 runs 12 residues. V shed 3 bases and J shed 2 bases, with 3 bases lying between them. The germline V gene encodes CDR1 LNHDA and CDR2 SQIVND (reference sequence).

The table lists this clone with a count of one. V usage is TRBV29-1 and J usage is TRBJ1-2; a possible D gene is TRBD1 (6 bases). Germline CDR1 and CDR2: SQVTM and ANQGSEA. V lost 4 bases and J 8 bases, leaving 20 bases between the germline ends. This CDR3 is built from 14 residues. The CDR3 region has the DNA TGCAGCGTTGGAGACCCCGGGGGGGCGGGCGGCTACACCTTC. Translation gives CSVGDPGGAGGYTF.

The chain recombines TRBV2 with TRBJ2-1; tentatively, D is TRBD1 (5 bases). The CDR3 consists of 17 residues. V shed 2 bases and J shed 3 bases, with 17 bases lying between them. CDR1 is SNHLY and CDR2 is FYNNEI in the germline V gene. This CDR3 reads CASSEKYWTSGYNEQFF. In DNA, the CDR3 is TGTGCCAGCAGTGAAAAGTATTGGACATCGGGCTACAATGAGCAGTTCTTC.

V is TRBV18 and J is TRBJ1-5; 7 bases are shared with TRBD1. Germline V gives CDR1 KGHSH, CDR2 LQKENI. This CDR3 is 18 amino acids long. J was trimmed by 0 bases and V by 3 bases; bases with no gene match: 11. This CDR3 reads CASSPRQHRGPSNQPQHF. The DNA for the CDR3 is TGTGCCAGCTCACCGCGTCAACACAGGGGACCTAGCAATCAGCCCCAGCATTTT.

The genes are TRBV11-2 and TRBJ2-5; 10 nucleotides line up with TRBD1. Losses at the gene ends were 4 bases for V and 5 bases for J; bases not matched to a gene: 4. CDR3 size: 14 residues. CDR1 and CDR2 from the germline V gene are SGHAT and FQNNGV. CDR3 loop: CASSSTGGLETQYF. The CDR3 bases are TGTGCCAGCAGCTCGACAGGGGGCCTTGAGACCCAGTACTTC.

V is TRBV10-3 and J is TRBJ2-1, with unresolved D. Trimming cost V 9 bases and J 7 bases, with 16 bases left between them. The CDR3 totals 13 residues. In germline, CDR1 is ENHRY, CDR2 SYGVKD. The CDR3 DNA reads as TGTGCCATGATGCAGATTGGTCATAATGAGCAGTTCTTC. As protein: CAMMQIGHNEQFF.

This chain uses TRBV19 with TRBJ1-1; D perhaps matches TRBD1 (5 bases). V lost 3 bases and J 6 bases, leaving 11 bases between the germline ends. Germline V gene sequence: CDR1 LNHDA, CDR2 SQIVND (reference sequence). The CDR3 sequence is 13 residues long. The DNA of the CDR3 is TGTGCCAGTAGTATTTCAGGGCGCGCTGAAGCTTTCTTT. This sequence encodes CASSISGRAEAFF.

This CDR3 reads CASNPLTGGGFDTEAFF. CDR3 sequence (DNA): TGTGCCAGCAACCCCCTGACAGGGGGGGGATTCGACACTGAAGCTTTCTTT. This chain joins TRBV11-2 and TRBJ1-1; 9 bases are shared with TRBD1. Germline V gene data show CDR1 as SGHAT and CDR2 as FQNNGV. V was pared by 7 bases and J by 3 bases, with 15 bases of the junction left unmatched. The CDR3 runs to 17 residues.

The genes are TRBV5-1 and TRBJ2-4, with 9 nucleotides matching TRBD2. J lost 8 bases, V lost 3 bases, and 15 bases had no gene match. CDR1 is SGHRS and CDR2 is YFSETQ in the germline V gene. The CDR3 is 17 amino acids. Here the CDR3 reads CASSSGGTSLNEDIQYF. In DNA, the CDR3 is TGCGCCAGCAGCTCGGGGGGGACTAGCCTAAACGAAGACATTCAGTACTTC.